What follows are 20 T cell receptor beta chains derived from one specimen sequenced in a study of blood T cell repertoires in COVID-19. The protocol was immunoSEQ multiplex PCR, while the TCRdb copy is restricted to in-frame clones and leaves out a portion. The sample includes about 13,000 clones, approximately 91% of them seen just once. Specimen: peripheral blood. All receptors derive from a human donor in a cohort sampled during active COVID-19.

The chain links TRBV5-1 to TRBJ2-7, with D unclear. Germline lookup yields CDR1 SGHRS and CDR2 YFSETQ. V lost 6 bases, J lost 0 bases, and 7 bases lay in between. This CDR3 region has 12 residues. The CDR3 reads CASKSSSYEQYF. The CDR3 region has the DNA TGCGCCAGCAAGTCCAGCTCCTACGAGCAGTACTTC.

The chain couples TRBV5-1 to TRBJ2-7; the D gene is possibly TRBD1 (5 bases). Trimming took 4 bases from V and 4 from J, leaving 15 bases between them. The CDR3 is 14 amino acids. Per the germline V gene, CDR1 is SGHRS and CDR2 is YFSETQ. CDR3 coding DNA: TGCGCCAGCAGCCCCAGGCTAGGGGCTTACGAGCAGTACTTC. This translates into CASSPRLGAYEQYF.

CDR3 sequence: CASSTTVPNEQFF. The DNA for the CDR3 is TGTGCCAGCAGTACCACAGTCCCTAATGAGCAGTTCTTC. V usage is TRBV28 and J usage is TRBJ2-1; no definite D call. The CDR3 length is 13 residues. With 5 bases removed from V and 7 bases from J, the gap between germline ends came to 12 bases. CDR1 is MDHEN, CDR2 SYDVKM, per germline.

V usage is TRBV2 and J usage is TRBJ2-1, with 8 bases identical to TRBD1. Germline CDR1 and CDR2: SNHLY and FYNNEI. Losses at the gene ends were 6 bases for V and 4 bases for J; bases not matched to a gene: 8. The CDR3 is 15 residues long. As DNA, the CDR3 is TGTGCCAGCAGACCCGACAGGGGCCAATACAATGAGCAGTTCTTC. Its translation: CASRPDRGQYNEQFF.

The chain joins TRBV6-2 or TRBV6-3 to TRBJ1-5; 8 bases match TRBD1. The trim removed 6 bases at V and 6 bases at J, leaving 13 bases unmatched. The CDR3 contains 16 residues. The germline CDR1 and CDR2 sequences are MNHEY and SVGEGT. The CDR3 DNA sequence: TGTGCCAGCAGCACACCTCTCTACAGGGGGGGTCAGCCCCAGCATTTT. Protein sequence: CASSTPLYRGGQPQHF.

The chain links TRBV6-6 to TRBJ1-5; 8 bases align to TRBD1. Germline V CDR1 and CDR2: MNHNY, SVGAGI (reference sequence). The J segment lost 7 bases and the V segment lost 5 bases, leaving 10 bases of the junction unmatched. CDR3 length equals 15 residues. The DNA of the CDR3 is TGTGCCAGCAGTAATCCGCAGGGGGCCCAGCAGCCCCAGCATTTT. Protein product: CASSNPQGAQQPQHF.

The V and J genes are TRBV7-9 and TRBJ1-1; D possibly corresponds to TRBD1 (5 bases). Germline CDR1 is SEHNR and CDR2 is FQNEAQ (reference sequence). V was trimmed by 0 bases and J by 5 bases, leaving 16 bases between them. The length of the CDR3 is 16 residues. CDR3 DNA sequence: TGTGCCAGCAGCTTAGCCCCGTGGACACCGGTTACTGAAGCTTTCTTT. Its protein product is CASSLAPWTPVTEAFF.

CDR3 residues: CASSSRLAGGPSSYNEQFF. CDR3 nucleotides: TGTGCCAGTAGTTCCAGACTAGCGGGGGGCCCGAGCTCCTACAATGAGCAGTTCTTC. The chain couples TRBV19 to TRBJ2-1, with TRBD2 matching 13 bases. Per the germline V gene, CDR1 is LNHDA and CDR2 is SQIVND (reference sequence). J gave up 0 bases and V 5 bases, and 10 bases lay outside the gene matches. This CDR3 comprises 19 residues.

The genes are TRBV28 and TRBJ1-4, with 9 bases fitting TRBD1. Per germline, CDR1 MDHEN and CDR2 SYDVKM. V dropped 6 bases and J dropped 8; count of bases not matched to a gene: 7. This CDR3 is built from 14 residues. CDR3: CASRDRDRVEKLFF. DNA of the CDR3: TGTGCCAGCAGAGACCGGGACAGGGTCGAAAAACTGTTTTTT.

The chain carries TRBV27 and TRBJ1-2; 9 bases align to TRBD1. Looked up from germline, CDR1 is MNHEY and CDR2 is SMNVEV (reference sequence). V was pared by 5 bases and J by 4 bases, with 11 bases of the junction left unmatched. The length of the CDR3 is 16 residues. The CDR3 bases are TGTGCCAGCAGTCCAGACCGGGACAGGGCGAGCTATGGCTACACCTTC. This sequence encodes CASSPDRDRASYGYTF.

The V gene is TRBV7-9, the J gene TRBJ1-4; D uncertain. The germline V gene has CDR1 SEHNR and CDR2 FQNEAQ (reference sequence). V was clipped by 5 bases and J by 5 bases, with 12 bases between them. This CDR3 has 14 amino acids. The CDR3 nucleotides read TGTGCCAGCAGCATTCTAGACGGGAATGAAAAACTGTTTTTT. Translated, it gives CASSILDGNEKLFF.

The CDR3 region has the DNA TGCGCCAGCAGCTTCTTGGACAGGGTGAACACCGGGGAGCTGTTTTTT. Its translation: CASSFLDRVNTGELFF. The chain is built from TRBV5-1 and TRBJ2-2; 8 bases map to TRBD1. After removal of 2 bases from V and 1 base from J, the junction contained 4 bases not matched to a gene. CDR1 and CDR2 (germline): SGHRS, YFSETQ. The CDR3 has 16 residues. Based on the CDR3 plus reference TRBV5-1 and TRBJ2-2, the full variable domain is KAGVTQTPRYLIKTRGQQVTLSCSPISGHRSVSWYQQTPGQGLQFLFEYFSETQRNKGNFPGRFSGRQFSNSRSEMNVSTLELGDSALYLCASSFLDRVNTGELFFGEGSRLTVL.

V is TRBV7-6 and J is TRBJ2-1; TRBD1 might be the D (5 bases). This CDR3 spans 17 amino acids. Germline V gene sequence: CDR1 SGHVS, CDR2 FNYEAQ. With 5 bases removed from V and 1 base from J, the gap between germline ends came to 18 bases. In DNA form, the CDR3 reads TGTGCCAGCAGCCCCCGCCAGGGTAGTGGGTCCTACAATGAGCAGTTCTTC. Its protein is CASSPRQGSGSYNEQFF.

This chain uses TRBV10-3 with TRBJ2-7, with D perhaps TRBD1 (6 bases). Per the germline V gene, CDR1 is ENHRY and CDR2 is SYGVKD. The CDR3 is 14 amino acids. Trimming removed 2 bases at V and 0 bases at J, with 8 bases between. In nucleotides, the CDR3 is TGTGCCATCAGTGAGGACAGGAGCTCCTACGAGCAGTACTTC. The encoded protein is CAISEDRSSYEQYF.

V and J are TRBV10-3 and TRBJ2-3, with D tentatively TRBD2 (6 bases). The length of the CDR3 is 14 residues. Germline CDR1 and CDR2: ENHRY and SYGVKD. V lost 11 bases and J 0 bases, leaving 15 bases between the germline ends. This CDR3 reads CASTSRPSTDTQYF. The CDR3 DNA is TGTGCCTCCACTAGCAGACCTAGCACAGATACGCAGTATTTT.

Here the CDR3 reads CASSLEQGGTEAFF. The CDR3 DNA reads TGTGCCAGCAGCTTGGAGCAGGGAGGCACTGAAGCTTTCTTT. This chain links TRBV5-4 with TRBJ1-1; perhaps TRBD1 as D (5 bases). Germline V gene lookup returns CDR1 SGHNT and CDR2 YYREEE (reference sequence). The CDR3 spans 14 residues. The germline V and J ends were trimmed by 0 bases and 4 bases, with 10 bases remaining between them.

This rearrangement joins TRBV5-1 to TRBJ1-4; 7 positions match TRBD1. This CDR3 contains 17 residues. Germline V lookup: CDR1 SGHRS, CDR2 YFSETQ. V was pared by 2 bases and J by 0 bases, with 7 bases of the junction left unmatched. As DNA, the CDR3 is TGCGCCAGCAGCTTCGCACAGGGGCCAGCAACTAATGAAAAACTGTTTTTT. This translates into CASSFAQGPATNEKLFF.

This sequence joins TRBV7-8 and TRBJ1-6, with 7 bases identical to TRBD1. The V gene's germline CDR1 is SGHVS and CDR2 FQNEAQ. CDR3 length: 15 residues. V was pared by 3 bases and J by 10 bases, with 9 bases of the junction left unmatched. This CDR3 reads CASSFQGDTASPLHF. DNA of the CDR3: TGTGCCAGCAGCTTCCAGGGGGATACGGCCTCACCCCTCCACTTT. Together with reference TRBV7-8 and TRBJ1-6, the CDR3 gives the full variable domain: GAGVSQSPRYKVAKRGQDVALRCDPISGHVSLFWYQQALGQGPEFLTYFQNEAQLDKSGLPSDRFFAERPEGSVSTLKIQRTQQEDSAVYLCASSFQGDTASPLHFGNGTRLTVT.

This clone has just one count. The chain links TRBV6-2 or TRBV6-3 to TRBJ2-6; possibly TRBD2 for D (6 bases). Trimming cost V 0 bases and J 0 bases, with 6 bases left between them. The CDR3 runs 16 residues. Germline V gives CDR1 MNHEY, CDR2 SVGEGT. The CDR3 here is CASSYSGGSGANVLTF. Written as DNA, the CDR3 is TGTGCCAGCAGTTACTCGGGGGGCTCTGGGGCCAACGTCCTGACTTTC.

The genes are TRBV19 and TRBJ1-5; D not resolved. The V and J ends lost 6 bases and 3 bases respectively, with 12 bases between them. Germline CDR1 LNHDA, CDR2 SQIVND (reference sequence). The CDR3 has 14 residues. The CDR3 loop is CASRVWPDNQPQHF. In DNA, the CDR3 is TGTGCCAGTAGGGTGTGGCCTGACAATCAGCCCCAGCATTTT.